The 10 T cell receptor beta chains in this list originate from one sample, sequenced in a study of shared clonotypes between healthy human individuals. Sequencing used immunoSEQ multiplex PCR; TCRdb keeps in-frame clones, though not all of them. The data hold 2 million to 2.5 million clones, with approximately 93% observed a single time. The source material was naive CD4+ T cells from PBMCs. The subset here: CD45RA+ positively selected. These receptor sequences come from a young man in good health. Some clones in this sample may be carry-over from other donors' samples.

CDR3 coding DNA: TGCTCGGGAGACTCCTACAATGAGCAGTTCTTC. Amino acid sequence: CSGDSYNEQFF. The rearrangement links TRBV20-1 to TRBJ2-1; the D gene is possibly TRBD2 (6 bases). This CDR3 has 11 residues. Germline-derived CDR1 and CDR2 are DFQATT and SNEGSKA (reference sequence).

This chain links TRBV7-3 with TRBJ2-1; D remains ambiguous. The CDR3 loop spans 15 amino acids. Per germline, CDR1 SGHTA and CDR2 FQGTGA. The V end lost 4 bases, the J end lost 1 base, and 11 bases lay between the germline ends. Here the CDR3 DNA reads TGTGCCAGCAGCTCCCAGGTTGGGTCCTACAATGAGCAGTTCTTC. Its protein product is CASSSQVGSYNEQFF. Variable domain in full (rest from reference TRBV7-3 and TRBJ2-1): GAGVSQTPSNKVTEKGKYVELRCDPISGHTALYWYRQSLGQGPEFLIYFQGTGAADDSGLPNDRFFAVRPEGSVSTLKIQRTERGDSAVYLCASSSQVGSYNEQFFGPGTRLTVL.

The chain combines TRBV7-8 with TRBJ2-3, with D possibly being TRBD2 (5 bases). This CDR3 has 17 amino acids. The germline V gene has CDR1 SGHVS and CDR2 FQNEAQ. The V and J ends lost 1 base and 6 bases respectively, with 20 bases between them. CDR3 loop: CASSLEYSTRFQDTQYF. The CDR3 DNA follows: TGTGCCAGCAGCTTAGAATACAGCACTAGATTTCAGGATACGCAGTATTTT.

The chain employs TRBV19 and TRBJ2-6, with TRBD2 matching over 9 bases. V lost 5 bases to trimming and J lost 4 bases; unmatched junction nucleotides: 3. This CDR3 has 15 residues. Germline lookup yields CDR1 LNHDA and CDR2 SQIVND (reference sequence). Written as DNA, the CDR3 is TGTGCCAGTAGTGTCGGACTAGCGGGGGCCAACGTCCTGACTTTC. It is translated as CASSVGLAGANVLTF.

The chain joins TRBV7-9 to TRBJ2-7; 12 positions match TRBD2. V shed 8 bases and J 6 bases; nucleotides not matched to a gene: 8. CDR3 size: 14 residues. The germline CDR1 and CDR2 sequences are SEHNR and FQNEAQ (reference sequence). The CDR3 region has the DNA TGTGCCAGCGTCATGGGACTAGCGGGCGCCGAGCAGTACTTC. Translated, it gives CASVMGLAGAEQYF.

On this clone: The sample holds other DNA sequences that translate to the same CDR3. V usage is TRBV18 and J usage is TRBJ2-7; 12 bases fit TRBD2. The J segment lost 1 base and the V segment lost 3 bases, leaving 1 base of the junction unmatched. Germline lookup yields CDR1 KGHSH and CDR2 LQKENI. CDR3 size: 15 residues. The CDR3 is CASSPGTSGSYEQYF. The CDR3 DNA reads TGTGCCAGCTCACCTGGGACTAGCGGGTCCTACGAGCAGTACTTC.

A remark on this clone: The sample holds other DNA sequences that translate to the same CDR3. The genes are TRBV4-3 and TRBJ2-7; 9 bases are shared with TRBD2. J was trimmed by 1 base and V by 2 bases; bases with no gene match: 3. Germline assignment: CDR1 LGHNA and CDR2 YSLEER. The CDR3 length is 15 residues. The CDR3 nucleotides read TGCGCCAGCAGCCAACAGACTAGCGGTTCCTACGAGCAGTACTTC. Encoded protein: CASSQQTSGSYEQYF.

The rearrangement links TRBV7-2 to TRBJ2-7, with 12 nucleotides matching TRBD2. V shed 1 base, J shed 2 bases, and the junction held 3 bases outside the gene matches. Germline values: CDR1 SGHTA, CDR2 FQGNSA. This CDR3 is 16 amino acids long. CDR3 DNA sequence: TGTGCCAGCAGCTTAGATTGGACTAGCGGGACCTACGAGCAGTACTTC. Encoded protein: CASSLDWTSGTYEQYF.

The CDR3 DNA follows: TGCGCCAGCAGCTTGGTTAGTAGCGGGAGTACGGGGGCAGATACGCAGTATTTT. Amino acids: CASSLVSSGSTGADTQYF. The chain has TRBV5-1 and TRBJ2-3, with 9 positions matching TRBD2. There are 18 residues in the CDR3. Germline CDR1 and CDR2: SGHRS and YFSETQ. Trimming removed 0 bases from V and 4 bases from J; junction bases left unmatched: 12.

This clone was counted once. A junction end diverges from the germline sequence, so it may reflect a read error. V usage is TRBV2 and J usage is TRBJ2-7; no firm D call. The CDR3 has 12 amino acids. Germline CDR1 SNHLY, CDR2 FYNNEI. CDR3 sequence: CASSLFSHEQYF. In DNA form, the CDR3 reads TGTGCCAGCAGTCTATTCTCCCACGAGCAGTACTTC.